This TCR beta chain appears in the sequencing data of a study of CD8 T cells in ankylosing spondylitis. Study observations and caveats: Reactive arthritis synovial fluid and blood were previously reported to contain some motif variants. Clones that were linked to disease were CD8+ and were relatively rare in peripheral blood.

J lost 3 bases, V lost 1 base, and 8 bases had no gene match. The CDR3 totals 17 residues. Germline-derived CDR1 and CDR2 are MNHEY and SVGAGI. On this clonotype: Antigen: not known.

TCRdb reanalysed the 5' RACE reads using MiXCR and keeps one entry per CDR3 protein. The data contain some 290,000 distinct CDR3 sequences, around 19% of them seen just once; the ten biggest clones take up roughly 8%. The sequence was collected from a male donor with ankylosing spondylitis or in good health (not recorded which). The sample was blood, either unsorted or a sorted T cell fraction (not recorded which). V is TRBV6-5 and J is TRBJ1-4; 7 nucleotides align to TRBD1. This CDR3 reads CASSYLDRGLANEKLFF. In nucleotides, the CDR3 is TGTGCCAGCAGTTACTTGGATAGGGGGCTAGCTAATGAAAAACTGTTTTTT.